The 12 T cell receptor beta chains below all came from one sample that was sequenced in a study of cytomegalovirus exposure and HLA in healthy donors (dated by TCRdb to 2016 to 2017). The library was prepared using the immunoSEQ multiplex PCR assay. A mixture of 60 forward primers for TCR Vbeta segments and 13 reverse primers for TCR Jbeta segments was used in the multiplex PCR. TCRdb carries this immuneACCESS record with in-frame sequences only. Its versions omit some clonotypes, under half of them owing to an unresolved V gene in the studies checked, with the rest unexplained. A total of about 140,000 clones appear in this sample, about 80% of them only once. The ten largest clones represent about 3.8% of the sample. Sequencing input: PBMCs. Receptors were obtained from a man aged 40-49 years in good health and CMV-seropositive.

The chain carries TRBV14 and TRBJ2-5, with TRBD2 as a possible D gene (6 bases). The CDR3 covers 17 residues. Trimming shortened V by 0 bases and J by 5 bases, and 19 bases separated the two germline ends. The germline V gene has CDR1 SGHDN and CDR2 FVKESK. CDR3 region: CASSQDAYSGDWETQYF. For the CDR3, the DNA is TGTGCCAGCAGCCAAGACGCTTATTCGGGAGATTGGGAGACCCAGTACTTC. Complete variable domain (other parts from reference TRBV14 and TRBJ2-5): EAGVTQFPSHSVIEKGQTVTLRCDPISGHDNLYWYRRVMGKEIKFLLHFVKESKQDESGMPNNRFLAERTGGTYSTLKVQPAELEDSGVYFCASSQDAYSGDWETQYFGPGTRLLVL.

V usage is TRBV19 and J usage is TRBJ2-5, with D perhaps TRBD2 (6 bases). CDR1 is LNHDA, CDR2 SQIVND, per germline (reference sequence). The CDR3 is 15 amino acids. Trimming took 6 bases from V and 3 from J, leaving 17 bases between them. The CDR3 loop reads CASSILGDLEETQYF. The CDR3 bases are TGTGCCAGTAGCATACTAGGGGACTTAGAAGAGACCCAGTACTTC.

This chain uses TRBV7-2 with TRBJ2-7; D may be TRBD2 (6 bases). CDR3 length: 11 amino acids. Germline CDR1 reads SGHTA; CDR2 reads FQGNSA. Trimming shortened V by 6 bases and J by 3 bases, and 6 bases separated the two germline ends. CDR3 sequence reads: CASRRGYEQYF. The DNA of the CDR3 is TGTGCCAGCAGGCGGGGCTACGAGCAGTACTTC.

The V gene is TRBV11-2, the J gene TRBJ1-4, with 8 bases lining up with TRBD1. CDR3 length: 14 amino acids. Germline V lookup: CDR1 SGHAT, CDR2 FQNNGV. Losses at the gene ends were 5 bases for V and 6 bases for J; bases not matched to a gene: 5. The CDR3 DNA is TGTGCCAGCAGCCGCAGGGGGCGTGATGAAAAACTGTTTTTT. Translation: CASSRRGRDEKLFF.

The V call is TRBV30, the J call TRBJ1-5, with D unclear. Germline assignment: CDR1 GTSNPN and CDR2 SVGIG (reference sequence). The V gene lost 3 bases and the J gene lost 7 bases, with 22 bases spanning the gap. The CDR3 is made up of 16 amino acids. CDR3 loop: CAWRAKKGGLGQPQHF. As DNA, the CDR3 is TGTGCCTGGAGAGCAAAAAAGGGAGGGTTGGGGCAGCCCCAGCATTTT.

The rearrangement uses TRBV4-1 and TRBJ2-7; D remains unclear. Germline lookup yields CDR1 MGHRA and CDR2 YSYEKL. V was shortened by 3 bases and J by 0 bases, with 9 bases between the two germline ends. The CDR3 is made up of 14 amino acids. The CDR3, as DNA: TGCGCCAGCAGCCATTCAGGCCTCTCCTACGAGCAGTACTTC. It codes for CASSHSGLSYEQYF.

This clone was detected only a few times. This CDR3 reads CASSKTGASYGYTF. The CDR3 DNA sequence: TGTGCCAGCAGTAAGACAGGGGCCAGCTATGGCTACACCTTC. The chain uses TRBV6-5 and TRBJ1-2; TRBD1 matches at 8 bases. J gave up 4 bases and V 5 bases, and 6 bases lay outside the gene matches. CDR3 length equals 14 residues. In germline, CDR1 is MNHEY, CDR2 SVGAGI.

The CDR3 sequence: CASSPPGLVYEQFF. The CDR3 bases are TGTGCCAGCTCACCACCGGGACTAGTGTATGAGCAGTTCTTC. This chain connects TRBV18 to TRBJ2-1; 8 bases line up with TRBD2. CDR3 length: 14 amino acids. Germline values: CDR1 KGHSH, CDR2 LQKENI. Trimming cost V 0 bases and J 8 bases; bases outside gene matches: 3.

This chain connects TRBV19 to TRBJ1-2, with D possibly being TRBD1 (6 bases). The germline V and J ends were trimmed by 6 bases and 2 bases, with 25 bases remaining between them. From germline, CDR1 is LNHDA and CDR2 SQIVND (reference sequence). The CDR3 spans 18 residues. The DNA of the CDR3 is TGTGCCAGTAGCCACCACCGCGGCACGGACAGAACCAACTATGGCTACACCTTC. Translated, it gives CASSHHRGTDRTNYGYTF.

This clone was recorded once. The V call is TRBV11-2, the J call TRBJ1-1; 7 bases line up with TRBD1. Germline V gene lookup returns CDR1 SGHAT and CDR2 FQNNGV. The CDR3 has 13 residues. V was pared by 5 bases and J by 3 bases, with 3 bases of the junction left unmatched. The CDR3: CASSPGQHTEAFF. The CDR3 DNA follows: TGTGCCAGCAGCCCGGGACAGCACACTGAAGCTTTCTTT.

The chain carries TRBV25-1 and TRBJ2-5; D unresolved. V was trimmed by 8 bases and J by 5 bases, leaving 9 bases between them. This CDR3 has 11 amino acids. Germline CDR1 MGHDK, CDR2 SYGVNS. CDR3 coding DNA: TGTGCCAGCCGAGTATCGGAGACCCAGTACTTC. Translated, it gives CASRVSETQYF.

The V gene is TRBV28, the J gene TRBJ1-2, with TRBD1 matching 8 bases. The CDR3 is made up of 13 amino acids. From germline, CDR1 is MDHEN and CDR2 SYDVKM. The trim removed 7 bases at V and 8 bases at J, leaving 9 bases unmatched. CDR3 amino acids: CASNDRGSRGYTF. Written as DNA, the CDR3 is TGTGCCAGCAATGACAGGGGTAGTCGGGGCTACACCTTC.